The entry that follows covers one T cell receptor (beta chain) sequence. The sample belongs to a study of shared clonotypes between healthy human individuals. V lost 11 bases, J lost 8 bases, and 14 bases lay in between. The CDR3 loop spans 11 amino acids. Germline CDR1 and CDR2: SEHNR and FQNEAQ (reference sequence). The data were produced by immunoSEQ multiplex PCR, yet TCRdb's version contains in-frame clones alone and is incomplete. The sample has millions of clones; roughly 94% are singletons. This TCR derives from a man between 18 and 35 years old in good health. Sequenced input: naive CD4+ T cells sorted from blood. The sample's subset: CD45RA+ positively selected. The chain combines TRBV7-9 with TRBJ2-3; a weak D match, TRBD2 (6 bases). The CDR3 loop reads CAGTNGGTQYF. CDR3 bases: TGTGCCGGAACAAACGGGGGTACGCAGTATTTT. The whole variable domain, remainder taken from reference TRBV7-9 and TRBJ2-3, is DTGVSQNPRHKITKRGQNVTFRCDPISEHNRLYWYRQTLGQGPEFLTYFQNEAQLEKSRLLSDRFSAERPKGSFSTLEIQRTEQGDSAMYLCAGTNGGTQYFGPGTRLTVL.